The rows below give T cell receptor beta chains drawn from one sample of a study of patients and donors after allogeneic stem cell transplantation. TCRdb re-called the RT-PCR reads through MiXCR, storing one row per CDR3 protein. The table has 95,000 to 120,000 distinct CDR3 sequences, approximately 40% seen once. Sequencing used blood, either unsorted or a sorted T cell fraction (not recorded which). The receptor source for this set is a human donor who was either an allogeneic HSCT recipient or a stem cell or donor lymphocyte infusion donor (not recorded which). It is not recorded whose cells these are; they may come from a transplant donor. The CDR3 runs from the conserved cysteine through the conserved F or W. Each record gives: clone size, D gene, V gene, J gene, CDR3 DNA, CDR3 protein. A D gene is named only where the DNA matches it firmly. Clone size is stated in some rows and not others, as once, few, many or a class when expanded.

abundance: NA
d_gene: TRBD1
v_gene: TRBV7-2
j_gene: TRBJ1-4
CDR3nt: TGTGCCAGCAGCTTAATGGGACAGTCTAATGAAAAACTGTTTTTT
CDR3aa: CASSLMGQSNEKLFF

abundance: few
d_gene: NA
v_gene: TRBV20-1
j_gene: TRBJ1-1
CDR3nt: TGCAGTGCTGGTACAGGGACTAACACTGAAGCTTTCTTT
CDR3aa: CSAGTGTNTEAFF

abundance: NA
d_gene: NA
v_gene: TRBV5-1
j_gene: TRBJ1-2
CDR3nt: TGCGCCAGCAGCTTTTCGACGGATCCTAATGGCTACACCTTC
CDR3aa: CASSFSTDPNGYTF

abundance: NA
d_gene: TRBD1
v_gene: TRBV28
j_gene: TRBJ2-7
CDR3nt: TGTGCCAGCAGTTATCGGACAGGGTCCTACGAGCAGTACTTC
CDR3aa: CASSYRTGSYEQYF

abundance: NA
d_gene: TRBD1
v_gene: TRBV12-3/TRBV12-4
j_gene: TRBJ1-2
CDR3nt: TGTGCCAGCAGCAGACAGGGGGCGAATGGCTACACCTTC
CDR3aa: CASSRQGANGYTF

abundance: few
d_gene: TRBD1
v_gene: TRBV12-3/TRBV12-4
j_gene: TRBJ2-2
CDR3nt: TGTGCCAGCACCACCTGGGACAGGGTTCCCGGGGAGCTGTTTTTT
CDR3aa: CASTTWDRVPGELFF

abundance: few
d_gene: NA
v_gene: TRBV5-1
j_gene: TRBJ2-7
CDR3nt: TGCGCCAGCAGCTTGGAGGGCAGTTTCGGCGGCTCCTACGAGCAGTACTTC
CDR3aa: CASSLEGSFGGSYEQYF

abundance: few
d_gene: TRBD1
v_gene: TRBV20-1
j_gene: TRBJ1-1
CDR3nt: TGCAGTGCTAGTAAATTCCGGGACAGGAACACTGAAGCTTTCTTT
CDR3aa: CSASKFRDRNTEAFF

abundance: NA
d_gene: NA
v_gene: TRBV12-3/TRBV12-4
j_gene: TRBJ1-5
CDR3nt: TGTGCCAGCAGTTTTAGGGACATTAAGTCGAGCAATCAGCCCCAGCATTTT
CDR3aa: CASSFRDIKSSNQPQHF

abundance: many
d_gene: NA
v_gene: TRBV16
j_gene: TRBJ1-1
CDR3nt: TGTGCCAGCAGTCCATGGAACACTGAAGCTTTCTTT
CDR3aa: CASSPWNTEAFF

abundance: NA
d_gene: NA
v_gene: TRBV7-3
j_gene: TRBJ2-2
CDR3nt: TGTGCCAGCAGCCCCGAAGGGGCCGGGGAGCTGTTTTTT
CDR3aa: CASSPEGAGELFF